Only one count was recorded for the clone carrying this TCR beta chain. The record originates from a study of cytomegalovirus exposure and HLA in healthy donors. The V end was cut by 6 bases, the J end by 7 bases, with 18 bases between. The CDR3 has 15 residues. Germline V gives CDR1 LNHDA, CDR2 SQIVND (reference sequence). The PCR contained 60 Vbeta and 13 Jbeta primers. The repertoire was sequenced with immunoSEQ multiplex PCR; TCRdb's copy has only in-frame clones and lacks some. Altogether around 90,000 clones are present, roughly four fifths being singletons, with the ten largest covering approximately 10%.

This rearrangement joins TRBV19 to TRBJ2-2; maybe TRBD2 (7 bases). This sequence originates from a human donor in good health. Source material: PBMCs. CDR3 in amino acids: CASSLNGRGVGELFF. The CDR3, as DNA: TGTGCCAGTAGCCTTAATGGGAGGGGGGTCGGGGAGCTGTTTTTT.